These 7 T cell receptor beta chains were all obtained from the same sample, sequenced in a study of cytomegalovirus exposure and HLA in healthy donors. PCR used 60 Vbeta primers and 13 Jbeta primers. Repertoires were generated with immunoSEQ multiplex PCR, while TCRdb's copy carries only in-frame clones and drops some. The sample lists about 200,000 clones, roughly 72% occurring once. Sequenced material: PBMCs. The source is a man aged 25-45 years in good health and CMV-seronegative.

The rearrangement uses TRBV11-2 and TRBJ2-5, with 10 bases lining up with TRBD2. The CDR3 runs to 15 residues. Per the germline V gene, CDR1 is SGHAT and CDR2 is FQNNGV. J was trimmed by 2 bases and V by 7 bases; bases with no gene match: 7. This CDR3 is CASKLGLAVQETQYF. CDR3 DNA: TGTGCCAGCAAACTCGGACTAGCGGTACAAGAGACCCAGTACTTC.

The chain carries TRBV21-1 and TRBJ1-5. TRBV21-1 is reported as a pseudogene. The CDR3 consists of 16 residues. CDR3 DNA: TGTGCCAGCAGCAACCGGACTAGTAATAGCAATCAGCCCCAGCATTTT. Translated: CASSNRTSNSNQPQHF.

This chain uses TRBV28 with TRBJ1-2, with D perhaps TRBD1 (6 bases). Germline assignment: CDR1 MDHEN and CDR2 SYDVKM. The CDR3 is 14 residues long. The germline V and J ends were trimmed by 7 bases and 5 bases, with 17 bases remaining between them. The CDR3 spells CASIGSGTKYGYTF. CDR3 DNA: TGTGCCAGCATTGGGAGCGGGACAAAGTATGGCTACACCTTC.

The genes are TRBV4-1 and TRBJ2-7; 7 positions match TRBD2. The J segment lost 0 bases and the V segment lost 1 base, leaving 3 bases of the junction unmatched. Germline CDR1 reads MGHRA; CDR2 reads YSYEKL. The CDR3 runs 15 residues. The CDR3, as DNA: TGCGCCAGCAGCCAAGCCAGCGGGAACTCCTACGAGCAGTACTTC. Protein sequence: CASSQASGNSYEQYF.

The V call is TRBV28, the J call TRBJ2-1; TRBD1 aligns across 8 bases. Germline V gene lookup returns CDR1 MDHEN and CDR2 SYDVKM. With 5 bases clipped from V and 0 bases from J, the junction kept 6 bases outside the gene matches. The CDR3 has 16 residues. The CDR3 DNA reads TGTGCCAGCAGTCACCGTACAGGGGGCTCCTACAATGAGCAGTTCTTC. Its protein product is CASSHRTGGSYNEQFF.

The chain is built from TRBV11-2 and TRBJ2-1; TRBD2 matches 9 bases. Germline V gives CDR1 SGHAT, CDR2 FQNNGV. The V and J ends lost 6 bases and 6 bases, in that order; junction bases with no gene match: 3. This CDR3 has 13 residues. DNA for the CDR3: TGTGCCAGCAGGCGGGAGGGCCGCAATGAGCAGTTCTTC. This codes for CASRREGRNEQFF.

This chain links TRBV5-4 with TRBJ1-6, with 8 bases that match TRBD1. J gave up 8 bases and V 1 base, and 2 bases lay outside the gene matches. The CDR3 contains 14 residues. From germline, CDR1 is SGHNT and CDR2 YYREEE (reference sequence). CDR3 nucleotide sequence: TGTGCCAGCAGCTTGATGACAGGGGATTCACCCCTCCACTTT. Translating it yields CASSLMTGDSPLHF.